The TCR beta chain described here comes from a study of post-analysis software for immune sequencing data. Study-wide context: Relapsing-remitting, secondary progressive and progressive-relapsing forms of multiple sclerosis all featured among disease courses. Study outcomes and limitations: TRBV segments more frequent in patients than in controls numbered about 5 and included TRBV5-6, TRBV5-1 and TRBV20-1. Relative to controls, patients with multiple sclerosis showed significantly lower normalized Chao1 diversity. Strong co-clustering by F measure was evident for samples that had been prepared in the same batch.

Unmatched junction bases numbered 4, after V lost 5 bases and J lost 3 bases. Per germline, CDR1 MNHNY and CDR2 SVGAGI (reference sequence). CDR3 length: 13 amino acids. In this sample, this clonotype turned up a few times. Antigen unknown. Unique molecular identifiers were built into the TCR beta cDNA libraries. TCRdb passed the PCR reads through MiXCR, listing each CDR3 protein once. The table has 600,000 to 750,000 distinct CDR3 sequences, 55% to 60% seen once. Material: blood. The J gene is TRBJ2-7, the V gene TRBV6-6, with 7 positions matching TRBD1. This TCR was sampled from a girl under 10 years old with multiple sclerosis. The CDR3 here is CASSRTGLYEQYF. The CDR3 DNA reads as TGTGCCAGCAGTAGGACAGGTCTCTACGAGCAGTACTTC.